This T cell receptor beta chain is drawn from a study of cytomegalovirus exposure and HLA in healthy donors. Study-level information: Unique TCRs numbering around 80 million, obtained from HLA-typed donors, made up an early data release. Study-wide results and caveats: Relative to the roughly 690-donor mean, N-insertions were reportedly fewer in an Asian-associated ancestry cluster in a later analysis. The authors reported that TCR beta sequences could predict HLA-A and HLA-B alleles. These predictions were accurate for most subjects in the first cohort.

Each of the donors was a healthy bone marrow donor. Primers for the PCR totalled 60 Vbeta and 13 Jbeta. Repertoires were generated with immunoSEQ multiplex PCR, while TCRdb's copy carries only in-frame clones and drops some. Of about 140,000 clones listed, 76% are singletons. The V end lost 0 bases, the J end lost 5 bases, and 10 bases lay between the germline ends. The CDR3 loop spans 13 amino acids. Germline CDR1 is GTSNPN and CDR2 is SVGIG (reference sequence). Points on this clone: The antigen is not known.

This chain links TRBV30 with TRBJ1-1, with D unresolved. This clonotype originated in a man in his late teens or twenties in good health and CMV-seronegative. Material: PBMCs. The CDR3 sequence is CAWSVPVRTEAFF. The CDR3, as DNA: TGTGCCTGGAGTGTCCCAGTGAGGACTGAAGCTTTCTTT.